This T cell receptor (beta chain) was found in a study of cytomegalovirus exposure and HLA in healthy donors. Amplification used 60 Vbeta primers and 13 Jbeta primers. Measured with immunoSEQ multiplex PCR; TCRdb has only the in-frame clones, and not every one. The data show about 150,000 clones, around 67% seen once. Between the trimmed V and J ends, which lost 5 bases and 2 bases, there was a span of 18 bases. Germline lookup yields CDR1 SEHNR and CDR2 FQNEAQ (reference sequence). The length of the CDR3 is 16 residues. Sequencing was done on a sample of PBMCs. V is TRBV7-9 and J is TRBJ1-2, with D possibly TRBD1 on 6 matching bases. This sequence was found in a woman aged 18-29 years in good health and CMV-seronegative. The CDR3 DNA sequence: TGTGCCAGCAGCGTTACAACAGGGTTTCAAAACTATGGCTACACCTTC. Protein: CASSVTTGFQNYGYTF.